This TCR beta chain was obtained from a study of resident and recirculating memory T cells in vitiligo. At the level of the study: Each patient gave two lesional and two nonlesional epidermal shave biopsies, plus PBMCs.

The CDR3 runs to 16 residues. Trimming cost V 2 bases and J 12 bases, with 23 bases left between them. Germline values: CDR1 SEHNR, CDR2 FQNEAQ (reference sequence). Comment on this clone: Its antigen is currently unknown.

Study conclusions and caveats: No single dominant TCR clone appeared; lesion clonality varied.

The table came from immunoSEQ multiplex PCR; TCRdb's copy has only in-frame clones and leaves some out. The table lists tens of thousands of clones, 92% of them singletons. V usage is TRBV7-9 and J usage is TRBJ2-1, with TRBD2 as a possible D gene (5 bases). Sequencing was performed on blood. The receptor was derived from a male donor with vitiligo. CDR3 residues: CASSLLKALALEGQFF. CDR3 coding DNA: TGTGCCAGCAGCTTATTGAAGGCCCTCGCTCTAGAGGGGCAGTTCTTC.